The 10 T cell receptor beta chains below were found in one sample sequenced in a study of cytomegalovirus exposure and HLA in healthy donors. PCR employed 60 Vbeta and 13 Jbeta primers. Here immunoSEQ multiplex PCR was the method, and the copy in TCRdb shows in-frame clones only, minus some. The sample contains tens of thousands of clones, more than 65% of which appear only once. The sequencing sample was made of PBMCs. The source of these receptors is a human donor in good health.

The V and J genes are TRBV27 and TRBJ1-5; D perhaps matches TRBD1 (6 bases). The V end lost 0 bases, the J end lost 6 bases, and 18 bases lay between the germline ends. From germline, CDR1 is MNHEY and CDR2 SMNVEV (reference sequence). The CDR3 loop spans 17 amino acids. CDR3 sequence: CASSLSQGGGLLQPQHF. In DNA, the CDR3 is TGTGCCAGCAGTTTATCGCAGGGTGGGGGCCTCCTTCAGCCCCAGCATTTT.

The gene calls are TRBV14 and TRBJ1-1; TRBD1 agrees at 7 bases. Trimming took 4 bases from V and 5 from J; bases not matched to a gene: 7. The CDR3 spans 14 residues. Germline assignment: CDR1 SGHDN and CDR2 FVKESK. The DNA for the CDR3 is TGTGCCAGCAGCCGTCAGGGGGGAGGAACTGAAGCTTTCTTT. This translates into CASSRQGGGTEAFF.

The DNA of the CDR3 is TGTGCCAGCAGCTTGACGCTAGCGGGGGATGTGAGCTCCTACGAGCAGTACTTC. Residues: CASSLTLAGDVSSYEQYF. The chain uses TRBV5-5 and TRBJ2-7, with TRBD2 identical over 10 bases. This CDR3 has 18 residues. Trimming removed 1 base from V and 0 bases from J; junction bases left unmatched: 10. CDR1 and CDR2 (germline): SGHKS, YYEKEE (reference sequence).

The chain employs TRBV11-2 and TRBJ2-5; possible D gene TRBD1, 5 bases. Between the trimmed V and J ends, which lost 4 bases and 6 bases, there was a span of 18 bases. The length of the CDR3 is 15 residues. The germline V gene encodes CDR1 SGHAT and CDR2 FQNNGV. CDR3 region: CASSSSGAREKTQYF. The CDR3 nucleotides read TGTGCCAGCAGCTCCAGTGGGGCCCGCGAGAAGACCCAGTACTTC.

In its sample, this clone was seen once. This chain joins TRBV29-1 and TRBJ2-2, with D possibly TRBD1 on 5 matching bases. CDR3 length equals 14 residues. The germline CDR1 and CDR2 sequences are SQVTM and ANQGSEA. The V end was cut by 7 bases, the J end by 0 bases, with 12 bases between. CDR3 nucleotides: TGCAGCGCTGGACACTTGGCGAACACCGGGGAGCTGTTTTTT. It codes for CSAGHLANTGELFF.

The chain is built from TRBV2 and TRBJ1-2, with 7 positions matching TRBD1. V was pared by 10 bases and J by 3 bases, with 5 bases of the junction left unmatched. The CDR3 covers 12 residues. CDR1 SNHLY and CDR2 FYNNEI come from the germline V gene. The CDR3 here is CAIQGGDYGYTF. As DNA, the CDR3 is TGTGCCATCCAGGGGGGCGACTATGGCTACACCTTC.

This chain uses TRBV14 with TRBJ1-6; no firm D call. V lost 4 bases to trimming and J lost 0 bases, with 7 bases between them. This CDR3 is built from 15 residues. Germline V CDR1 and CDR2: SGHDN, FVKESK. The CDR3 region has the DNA TGTGCCAGCAGCCTTTCTAGCTCCTATAATTCACCCCTCCACTTT. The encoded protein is CASSLSSSYNSPLHF.

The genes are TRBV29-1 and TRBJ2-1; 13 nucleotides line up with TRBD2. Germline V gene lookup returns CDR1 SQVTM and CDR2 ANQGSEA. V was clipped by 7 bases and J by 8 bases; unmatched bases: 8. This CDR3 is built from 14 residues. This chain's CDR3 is CSGKTSGRSYEQFF. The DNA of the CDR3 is TGCAGCGGTAAGACTAGCGGGAGGAGCTATGAGCAGTTCTTC.

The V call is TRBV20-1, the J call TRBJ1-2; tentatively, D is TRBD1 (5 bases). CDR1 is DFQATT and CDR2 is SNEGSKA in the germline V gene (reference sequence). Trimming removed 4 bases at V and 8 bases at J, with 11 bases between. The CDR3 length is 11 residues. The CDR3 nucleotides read TGCAGTGCTACAGGGTCTGGAGGCTACACCTTC. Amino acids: CSATGSGGYTF.

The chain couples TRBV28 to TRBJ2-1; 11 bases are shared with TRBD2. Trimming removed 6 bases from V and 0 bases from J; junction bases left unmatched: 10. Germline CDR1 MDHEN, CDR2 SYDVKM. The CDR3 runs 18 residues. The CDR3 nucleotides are TGTGCCAGCAGCGGACTAGCGGGCCTGTCAAGCTCCTACAATGAGCAGTTCTTC. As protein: CASSGLAGLSSSYNEQFF.